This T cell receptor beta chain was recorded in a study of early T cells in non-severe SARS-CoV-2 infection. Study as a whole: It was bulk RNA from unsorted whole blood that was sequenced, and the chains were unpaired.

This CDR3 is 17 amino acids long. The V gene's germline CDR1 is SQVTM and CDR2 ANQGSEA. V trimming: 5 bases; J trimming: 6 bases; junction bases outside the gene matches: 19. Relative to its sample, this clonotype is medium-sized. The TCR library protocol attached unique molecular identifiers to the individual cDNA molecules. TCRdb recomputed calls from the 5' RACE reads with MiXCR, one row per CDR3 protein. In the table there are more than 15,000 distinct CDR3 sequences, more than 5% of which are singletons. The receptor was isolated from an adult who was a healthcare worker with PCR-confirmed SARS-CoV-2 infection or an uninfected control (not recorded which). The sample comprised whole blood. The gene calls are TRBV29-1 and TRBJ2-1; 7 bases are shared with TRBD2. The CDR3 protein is CSVLGTTSFESRNEQFF. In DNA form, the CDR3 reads TGCAGCGTTCTAGGGACTACGTCATTCGAATCGCGCAATGAGCAGTTCTTC.